This T cell receptor (beta chain) was sequenced for a study of T cell responses to AZD1222 COVID-19 vaccine. This clone has a single count. No antigen is known for it. Method: immunoSEQ multiplex PCR; TCRdb's copy keeps in-frame clones and lacks some. The sample includes over 100,000 clones, roughly 86% of them seen just once. General study results and limits: The reported proportion of spike-specific TCRs targeting unmutated variant regions was nearly half. Sampling that yielded the repertoires occurred only after the peak T cell response.

Per germline, CDR1 MNHEY and CDR2 SMNVEV (reference sequence). This CDR3 spans 15 amino acids. The V and J ends lost 5 bases and 5 bases, in that order; junction bases with no gene match: 9. The sequence was collected from an adult who received the MenACWY meningococcal vaccine as a control. Source: peripheral blood, taken 28 days after the second dose of the MenACWY control vaccine. This chain links TRBV27 with TRBJ1-1; 9 bases line up with TRBD1. This chain's CDR3 is CASSPSLDRGTEAFF. For the CDR3, the DNA is TGTGCCAGCAGTCCCTCCTTAGACAGGGGGACTGAAGCTTTCTTT.